This TCR beta chain was retrieved from a study of OX40 agonist ivuxolimab in advanced cancers. Study-wide background: A history of anti-PD-1, anti-PD-L1 or anti-CTLA-4 therapy was acceptable, and approximately 39% had some. General study results and limits: Expanded peripheral T-cell antigen specificity went undetermined.

TCRdb's copy holds only in-frame clones and misses some; the assay was immunoSEQ multiplex PCR. Among around 67,000 clones listed, roughly 85% were seen once. Germline V CDR1 and CDR2: MRHNA, SNTAGT. Trimming shortened V by 3 bases and J by 0 bases, and 3 bases separated the two germline ends. The CDR3 is made up of 14 amino acids. About this clone: Antigen: not known.

Material: CD4+ or CD8+ T cells sorted from blood, obtained in a trial of the OX40 agonist ivuxolimab. The V and J genes are TRBV6-4 and TRBJ1-6; D uncertain. This TCR was recovered from an adult with an advanced solid tumor such as melanoma, head and neck, liver or kidney cancer. The CDR3 DNA sequence: TGTGCCAGCAGTGAGAGCTCCTATAATTCACCCCTCCACTTT. Its translation: CASSESSYNSPLHF.